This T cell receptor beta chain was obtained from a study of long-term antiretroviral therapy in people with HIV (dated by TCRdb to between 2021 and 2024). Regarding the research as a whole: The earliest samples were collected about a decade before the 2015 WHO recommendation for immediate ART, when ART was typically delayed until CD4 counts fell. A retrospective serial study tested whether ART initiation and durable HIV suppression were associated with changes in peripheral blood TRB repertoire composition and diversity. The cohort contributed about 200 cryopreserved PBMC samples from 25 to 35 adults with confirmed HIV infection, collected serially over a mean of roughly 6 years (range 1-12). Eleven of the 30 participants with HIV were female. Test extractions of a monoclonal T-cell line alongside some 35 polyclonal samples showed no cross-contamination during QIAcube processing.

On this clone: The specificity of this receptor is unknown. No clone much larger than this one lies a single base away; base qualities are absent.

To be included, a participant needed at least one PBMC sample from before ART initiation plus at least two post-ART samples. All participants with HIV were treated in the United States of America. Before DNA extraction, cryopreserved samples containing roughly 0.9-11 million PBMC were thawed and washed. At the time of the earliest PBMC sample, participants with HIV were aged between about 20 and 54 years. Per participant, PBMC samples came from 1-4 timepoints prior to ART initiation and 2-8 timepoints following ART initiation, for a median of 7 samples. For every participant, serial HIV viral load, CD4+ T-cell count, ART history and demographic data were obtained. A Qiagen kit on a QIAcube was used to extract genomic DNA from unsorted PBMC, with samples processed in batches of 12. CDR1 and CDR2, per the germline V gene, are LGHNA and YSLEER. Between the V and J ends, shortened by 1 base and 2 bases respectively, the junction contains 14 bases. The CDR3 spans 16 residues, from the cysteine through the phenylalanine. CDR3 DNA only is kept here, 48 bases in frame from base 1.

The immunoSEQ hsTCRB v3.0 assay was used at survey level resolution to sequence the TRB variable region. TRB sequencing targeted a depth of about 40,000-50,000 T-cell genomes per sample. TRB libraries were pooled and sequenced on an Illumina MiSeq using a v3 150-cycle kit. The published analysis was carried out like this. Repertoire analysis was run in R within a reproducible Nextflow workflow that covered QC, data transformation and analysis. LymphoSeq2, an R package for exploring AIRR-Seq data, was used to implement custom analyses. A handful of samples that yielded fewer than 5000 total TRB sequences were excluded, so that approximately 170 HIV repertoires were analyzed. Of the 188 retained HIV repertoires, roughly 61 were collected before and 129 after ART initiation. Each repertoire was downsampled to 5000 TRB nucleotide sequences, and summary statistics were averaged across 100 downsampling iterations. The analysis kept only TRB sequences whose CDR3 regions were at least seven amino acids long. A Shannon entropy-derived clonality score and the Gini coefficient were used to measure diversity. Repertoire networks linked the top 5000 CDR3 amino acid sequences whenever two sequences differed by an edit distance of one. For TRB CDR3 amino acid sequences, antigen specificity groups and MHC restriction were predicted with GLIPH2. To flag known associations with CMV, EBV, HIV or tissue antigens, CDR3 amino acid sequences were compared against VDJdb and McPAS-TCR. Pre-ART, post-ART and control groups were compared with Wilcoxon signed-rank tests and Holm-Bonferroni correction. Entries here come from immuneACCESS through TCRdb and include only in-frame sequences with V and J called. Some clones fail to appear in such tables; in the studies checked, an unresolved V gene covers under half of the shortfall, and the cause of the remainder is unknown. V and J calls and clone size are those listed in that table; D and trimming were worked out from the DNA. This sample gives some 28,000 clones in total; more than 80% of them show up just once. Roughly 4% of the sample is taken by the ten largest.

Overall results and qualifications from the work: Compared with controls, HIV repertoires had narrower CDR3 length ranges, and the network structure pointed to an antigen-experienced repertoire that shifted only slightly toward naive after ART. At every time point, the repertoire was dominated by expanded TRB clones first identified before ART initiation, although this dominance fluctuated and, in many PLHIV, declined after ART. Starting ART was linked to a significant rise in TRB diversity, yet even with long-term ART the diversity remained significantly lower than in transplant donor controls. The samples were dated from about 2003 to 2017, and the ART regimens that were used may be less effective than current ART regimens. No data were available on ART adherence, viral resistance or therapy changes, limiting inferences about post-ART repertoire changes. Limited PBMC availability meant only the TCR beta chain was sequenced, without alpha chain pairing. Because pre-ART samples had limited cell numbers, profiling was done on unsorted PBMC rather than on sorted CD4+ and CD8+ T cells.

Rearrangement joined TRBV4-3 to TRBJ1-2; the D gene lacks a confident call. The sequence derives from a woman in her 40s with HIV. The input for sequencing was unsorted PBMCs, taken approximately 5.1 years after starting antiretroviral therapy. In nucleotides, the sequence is TGCGCCAGCAGCCAAGTAGGTAATAGGGCAAACTATGGCTACACCTTC. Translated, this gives CASSQVGNRANYGYTF.